This TCR beta chain stems from a study of tumor-infiltrating lymphocytes in primary liver carcinoma. Study-wide background: The patient population consisted of men and women between 30 and 69 years of age. Recorded tumor stage was T1-T3 N0M0, with diameters of about 4.2 to 10 cm.

For blood RNA, unsorted whole blood served as the source, and germline DNA was extracted too. Trimming stripped 1 base from V and 4 bases from J, with 7 bases between. The germline V gene has CDR1 MNHNS and CDR2 SASEGT. The CDR3 sequence is 13 residues long. A constant-region primer served to make TCR beta cDNA from around 500 ng total RNA. Libraries covering TCR beta were generated through three nested multiplex PCR rounds (using a slightly modified ARM-PCR). In the first two PCR rounds, TRBV1-TRBV30 forward primers were paired with a C-beta reverse primer, and each round lasted about 10 cycles. TCRdb re-called the multiplex PCR reads with MiXCR, one entry per CDR3 protein. The repertoire holds some 200,000 distinct CDR3 sequences, with approximately 65% as singletons.

This TCR came from a woman aged 60-75 years with primary liver carcinoma and hepatitis B virus infection. Sequenced: peripheral blood. The chain is built from TRBV6-1 and TRBJ1-2, with no clear D. CDR3 bases: TGTGCCAGCAGTGAAGTAAGGGTCTATGGCTACACCTTC. It is translated as CASSEVRVYGYTF.